The clone carrying this TCR beta chain was seen at least ten times. Its specificity is unknown. Germline V gives CDR1 MGHRA, CDR2 YSYEKL. V lost 3 bases to trimming and J lost 3 bases; unmatched junction nucleotides: 11. There are 16 residues in the CDR3. Time point specified: newly diagnosed GD, antithyroid drugs for less than 3 months. From RNA extracted from PBMCs, the TCR library was made. Libraries of TCR beta came from iRepertoire HTBI primers plus Arm-PCR of CDR3 regions. TCRdb reanalysed the multiplex PCR reads using MiXCR and keeps one entry per CDR3 protein. The sample records around 400,000 distinct CDR3 sequences, 15% being singletons. The record originates from a study of regulatory T cells in long-lasting Graves disease. Study-wide results and caveats: Persistent disease favored TRBV28, TRBJ1-2 and TRBJ2-5.

This same sample was also taken into another study, of T cells in Graves' hyperthyroidism and ophthalmopathy.

This clonotype was obtained from a woman aged 40 to 50 with Graves disease. The gene calls are TRBV4-1 and TRBJ2-7; 7 nucleotides match TRBD1. Sequencing was performed on peripheral blood mononuclear cells (PBMCs), taken at new diagnosis, from a patient treated with antithyroid drugs. CDR3 loop: CASSQVDDGTVYEQYF. DNA of the CDR3: TGCGCCAGCAGCCAGGTTGATGACGGGACAGTCTACGAGCAGTACTTC.